The present entry profiles one TCR beta chain with its context. The CDR3 consists of 13 residues. The germline V gene has CDR1 MNHEY and CDR2 SMNVEV (reference sequence). The source of the sample is a study of T cell clusters in autoimmune cytopenias. Each sample's input was about 270 ng genomic DNA, 38,000 or so genome equivalents. One tube held mixed TRB-A and TRB-B primer pools for touch-down PCR. TCRdb reanalyzed the multiplex PCR reads and collapses them to one entry per CDR3 protein, without DNA. The specimen's table records about 5,000 distinct CDR3 sequences. The sample was also reused in another study, on T cell repertoires in aging, cancer and after chemotherapy. That work contributes: Donor ages fell into six groups from 30 or younger up to 70 or older. The whole study produced a dataset of roughly 8.6 million TCR reads. Loss of evenness, beyond lost richness, contributed to age-related TCR diversity decline in cancer patients. In each cancer cohort, median generation probability increased across chemotherapy, suggesting thymic output rebounded.

The rearrangement joins TRBV27 to TRBJ2-7. Material: peripheral blood. The TCR was taken from a human donor in good health. CDR3 loop: CASQQAGNYEQYF.